This TCR beta chain was identified in a study of post-analysis software for immune sequencing data. About this clonotype: Its matching antigen is unknown.

Germline V gene data show CDR1 as SQVTM and CDR2 as ANQGSEA. The junction had 9 bases not matched to a gene; V was cut back by 3 bases and J by 3 bases. The CDR3 is made up of 15 amino acids. Whole-study results and caveats: Five TRBV segments, TRBV5-6, TRBV5-1 and TRBV20-1 among them, were found more frequent in patients than controls.

TCR beta libraries were prepared from cDNA with unique molecular identifiers. Input populations of about 1 to 11 million T cells gave rise to hundreds of thousands of cDNA molecules. One entry per CDR3 protein results from TCRdb running MiXCR on the PCR reads. The repertoire has 400,000 to 500,000 distinct CDR3 sequences, less than 40% of them found once; the top ten carry about 8%. This TCR was recovered from a girl aged 2-10 years with multiple sclerosis. The chain couples TRBV29-1 to TRBJ2-5; the match to TRBD1 covers 8 bases. What was sequenced was blood. CDR3 nucleotides: TGCAGCGTTGATCGGACAGGGAGCTCAAAAGAGACCCAGTACTTC. It codes for CSVDRTGSSKETQYF.